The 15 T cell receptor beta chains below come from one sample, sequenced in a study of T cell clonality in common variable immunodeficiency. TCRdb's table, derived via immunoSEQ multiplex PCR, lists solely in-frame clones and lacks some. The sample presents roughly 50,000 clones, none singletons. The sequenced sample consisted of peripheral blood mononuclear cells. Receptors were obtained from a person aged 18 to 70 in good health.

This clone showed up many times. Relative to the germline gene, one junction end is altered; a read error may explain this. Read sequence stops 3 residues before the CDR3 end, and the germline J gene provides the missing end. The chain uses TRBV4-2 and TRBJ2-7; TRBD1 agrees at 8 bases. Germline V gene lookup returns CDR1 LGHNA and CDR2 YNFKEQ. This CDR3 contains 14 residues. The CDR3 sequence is CASSQYRGSYEQYF. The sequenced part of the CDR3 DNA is TGCGCCAGCAGCCAGTACAGGGGGAGCTACGAG.

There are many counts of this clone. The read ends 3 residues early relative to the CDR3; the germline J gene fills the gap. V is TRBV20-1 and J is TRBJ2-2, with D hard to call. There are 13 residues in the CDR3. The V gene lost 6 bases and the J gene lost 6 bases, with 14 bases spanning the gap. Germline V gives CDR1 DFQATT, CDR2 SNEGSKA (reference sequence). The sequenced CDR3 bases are TGCAGTGCCAGACTGGTTAGTGCCGGGGAG. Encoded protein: CSARLVSAGE. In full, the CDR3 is CSARLVSAGELFF.

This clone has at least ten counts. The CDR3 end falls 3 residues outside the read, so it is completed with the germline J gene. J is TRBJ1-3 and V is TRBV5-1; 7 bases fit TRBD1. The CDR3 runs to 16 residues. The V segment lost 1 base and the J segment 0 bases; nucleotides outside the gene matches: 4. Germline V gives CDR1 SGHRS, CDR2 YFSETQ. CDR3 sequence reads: CASSLTGANSGNTIYF. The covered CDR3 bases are TGCGCCAGCAGCTTGACAGGGGCAAACTCTGGAAACACC.

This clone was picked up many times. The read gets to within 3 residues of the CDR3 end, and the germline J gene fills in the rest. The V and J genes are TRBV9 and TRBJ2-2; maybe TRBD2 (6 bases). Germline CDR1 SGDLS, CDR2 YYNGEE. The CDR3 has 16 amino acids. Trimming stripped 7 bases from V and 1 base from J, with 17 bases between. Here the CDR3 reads CASGSGSGRNTGELFF. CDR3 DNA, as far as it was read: TGTGCCAGCGGGAGCGGGTCGGGAAGGAACACCGGGGAG.

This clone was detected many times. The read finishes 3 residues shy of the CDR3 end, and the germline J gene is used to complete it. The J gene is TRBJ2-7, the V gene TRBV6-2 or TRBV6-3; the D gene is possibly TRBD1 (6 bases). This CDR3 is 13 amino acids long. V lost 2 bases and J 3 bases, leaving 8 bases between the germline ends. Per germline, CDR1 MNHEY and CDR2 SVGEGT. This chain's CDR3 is CASSYRDNYEQYF. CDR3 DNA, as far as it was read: TGTGCCAGCAGTTACAGGGACAACTACGAG.

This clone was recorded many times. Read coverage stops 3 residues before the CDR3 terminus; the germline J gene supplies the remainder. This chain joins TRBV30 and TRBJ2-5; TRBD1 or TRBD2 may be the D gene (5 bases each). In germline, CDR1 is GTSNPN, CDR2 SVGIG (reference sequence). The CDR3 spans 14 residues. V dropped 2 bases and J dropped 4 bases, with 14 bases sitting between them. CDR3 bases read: TGTGCCTGGAGTTTAGGGGAGAGGCCAGAGACC. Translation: CAWSLGERPET. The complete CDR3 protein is CAWSLGERPETQYF.

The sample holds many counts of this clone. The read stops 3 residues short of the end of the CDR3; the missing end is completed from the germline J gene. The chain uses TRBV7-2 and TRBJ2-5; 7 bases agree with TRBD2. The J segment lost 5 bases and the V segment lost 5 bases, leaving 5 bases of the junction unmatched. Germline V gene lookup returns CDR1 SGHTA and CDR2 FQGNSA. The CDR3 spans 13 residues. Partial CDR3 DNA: TGTGCCAGCAGCCCCTGGGGGGGGGAGACC. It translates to CASSPWGGET. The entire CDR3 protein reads CASSPWGGETQYF.

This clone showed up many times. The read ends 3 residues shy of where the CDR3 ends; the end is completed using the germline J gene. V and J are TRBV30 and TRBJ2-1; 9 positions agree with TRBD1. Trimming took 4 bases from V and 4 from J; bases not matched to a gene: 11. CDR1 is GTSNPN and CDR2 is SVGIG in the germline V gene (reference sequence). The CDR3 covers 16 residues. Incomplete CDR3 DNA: TGTGCCTGGAACGGGAAGACAGGGGGAAGGTACAATGAG. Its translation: CAWNGKTGGRYNE. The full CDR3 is CAWNGKTGGRYNEQFF.

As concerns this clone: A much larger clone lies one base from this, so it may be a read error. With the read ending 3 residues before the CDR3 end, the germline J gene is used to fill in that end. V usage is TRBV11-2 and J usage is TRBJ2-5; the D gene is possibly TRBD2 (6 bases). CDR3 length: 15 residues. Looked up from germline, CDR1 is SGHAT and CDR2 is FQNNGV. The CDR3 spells CASSLLLGLTDTQYF. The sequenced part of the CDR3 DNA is TGTGCCAGCAGCCTACTTTTGGGACTTACAGATACC.

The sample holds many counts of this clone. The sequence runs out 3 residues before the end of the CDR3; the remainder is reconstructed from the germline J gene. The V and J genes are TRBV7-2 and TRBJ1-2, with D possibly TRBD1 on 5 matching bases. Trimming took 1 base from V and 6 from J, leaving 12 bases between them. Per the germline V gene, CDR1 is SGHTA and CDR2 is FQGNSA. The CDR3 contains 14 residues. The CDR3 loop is CASSLVGGSHGYTF. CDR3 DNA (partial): TGTGCCAGCAGCTTAGTCGGGGGATCACATGGC.

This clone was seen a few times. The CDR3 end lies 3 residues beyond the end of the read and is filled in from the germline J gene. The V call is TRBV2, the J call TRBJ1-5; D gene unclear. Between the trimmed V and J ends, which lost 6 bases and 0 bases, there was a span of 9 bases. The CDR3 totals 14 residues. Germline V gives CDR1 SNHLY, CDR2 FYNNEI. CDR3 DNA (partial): TGTGCCAGCAGATCGGGGTATAGCAATCAGCCC. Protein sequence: CASRSGYSNQP. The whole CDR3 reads CASRSGYSNQPQHF.

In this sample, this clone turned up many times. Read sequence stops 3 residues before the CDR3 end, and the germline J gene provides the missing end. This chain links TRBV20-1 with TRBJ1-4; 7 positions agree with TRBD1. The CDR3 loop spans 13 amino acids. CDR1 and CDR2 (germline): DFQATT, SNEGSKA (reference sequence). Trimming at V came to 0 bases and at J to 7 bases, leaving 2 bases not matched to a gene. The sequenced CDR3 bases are TGCAGTGCTAGAGAACAGGGGACTGAAAAA. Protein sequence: CSAREQGTEK. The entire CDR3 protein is CSAREQGTEKLFF.

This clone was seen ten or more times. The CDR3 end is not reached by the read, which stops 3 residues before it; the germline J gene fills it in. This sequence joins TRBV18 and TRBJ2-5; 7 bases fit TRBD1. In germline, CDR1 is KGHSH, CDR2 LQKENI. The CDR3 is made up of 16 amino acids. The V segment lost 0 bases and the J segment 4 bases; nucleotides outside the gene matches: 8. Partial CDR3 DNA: TGTGCCAGCTCACCACCCGGGCCTTACAGGGGAGAGACC. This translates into CASSPPGPYRGET. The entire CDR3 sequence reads CASSPPGPYRGETQYF. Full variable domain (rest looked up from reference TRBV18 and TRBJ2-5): NAGVMQNPRHLVRRRGQEARLRCSPMKGHSHVYWYRQLPEEGLKFMVYLQKENIIDESGMPKERFSAEFPKEGPSILRIQQVVRGDSAAYFCASSPPGPYRGETQYFGPGTRLLVL.

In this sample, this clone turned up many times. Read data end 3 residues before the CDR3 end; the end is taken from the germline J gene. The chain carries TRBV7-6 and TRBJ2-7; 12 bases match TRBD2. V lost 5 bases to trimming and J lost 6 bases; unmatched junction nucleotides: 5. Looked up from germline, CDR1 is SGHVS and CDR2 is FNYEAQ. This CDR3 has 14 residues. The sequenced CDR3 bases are TGTGCCAGCAGCCCCCCGACTAGCGGGGGCGAG. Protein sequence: CASSPPTSGGE. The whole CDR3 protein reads CASSPPTSGGEQYF. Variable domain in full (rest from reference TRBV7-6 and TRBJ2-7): GAGVSQSPRYKVTKRGQDVALRCDPISGHVSLYWYRQALGQGPEFLTYFNYEAQQDKSGLPNDRFSAERPEGSISTLTIQRTEQRDSAMYRCASSPPTSGGEQYFGPGTRLTVT.

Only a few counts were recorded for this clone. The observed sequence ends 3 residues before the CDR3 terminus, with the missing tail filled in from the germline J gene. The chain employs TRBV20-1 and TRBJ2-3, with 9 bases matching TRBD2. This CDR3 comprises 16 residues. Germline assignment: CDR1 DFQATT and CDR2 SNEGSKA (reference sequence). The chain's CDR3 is CSARDWASGELVSQYF. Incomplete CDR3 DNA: TGCAGTGCTAGAGATTGGGCTAGCGGGGAACTAGTGTCG.